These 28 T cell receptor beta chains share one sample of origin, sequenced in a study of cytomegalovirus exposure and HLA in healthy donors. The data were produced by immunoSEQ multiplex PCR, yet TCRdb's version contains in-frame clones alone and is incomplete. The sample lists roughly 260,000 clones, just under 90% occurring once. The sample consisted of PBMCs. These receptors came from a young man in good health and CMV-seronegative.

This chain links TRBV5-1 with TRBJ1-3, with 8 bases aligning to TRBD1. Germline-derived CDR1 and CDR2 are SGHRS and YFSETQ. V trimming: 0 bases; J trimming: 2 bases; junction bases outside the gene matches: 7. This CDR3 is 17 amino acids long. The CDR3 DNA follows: TGCGCCAGCAGCTTGGGAGACAGGGGAATACCTGGAAACACCATATATTTT. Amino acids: CASSLGDRGIPGNTIYF.

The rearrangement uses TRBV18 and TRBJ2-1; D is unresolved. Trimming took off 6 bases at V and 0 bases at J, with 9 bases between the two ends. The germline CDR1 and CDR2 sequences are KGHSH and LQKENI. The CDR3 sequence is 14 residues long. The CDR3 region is CASSLSSSYNEQFF. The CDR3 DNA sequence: TGTGCCAGCTCTTTGTCGAGCTCCTACAATGAGCAGTTCTTC.

The CDR3 nucleotides are TGTGCCTGGATTGGGAGACACGTAACCTACGAGCAGTACTTC. This translates into CAWIGRHVTYEQYF. The chain joins TRBV30 to TRBJ2-7; a weak D match, TRBD2 (5 bases). Trimming pared 4 bases from V and 2 bases from J, leaving 15 bases between. Germline V gene lookup returns CDR1 GTSNPN and CDR2 SVGIG (reference sequence). This CDR3 contains 14 residues.

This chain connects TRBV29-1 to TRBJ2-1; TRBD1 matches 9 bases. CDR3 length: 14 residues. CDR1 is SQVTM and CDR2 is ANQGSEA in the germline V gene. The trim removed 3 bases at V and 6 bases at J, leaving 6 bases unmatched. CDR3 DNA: TGCAGCGTTGACGGACAGGGGAGGATCAATGAGCAGTTCTTC. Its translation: CSVDGQGRINEQFF.

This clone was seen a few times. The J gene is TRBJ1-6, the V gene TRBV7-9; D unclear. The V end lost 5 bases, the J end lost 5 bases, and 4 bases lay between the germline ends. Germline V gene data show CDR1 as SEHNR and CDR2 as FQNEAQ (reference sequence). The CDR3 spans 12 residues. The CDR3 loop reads CASSTDNSPLHF. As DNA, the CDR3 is TGTGCCAGCAGCACAGATAATTCACCCCTCCACTTT.

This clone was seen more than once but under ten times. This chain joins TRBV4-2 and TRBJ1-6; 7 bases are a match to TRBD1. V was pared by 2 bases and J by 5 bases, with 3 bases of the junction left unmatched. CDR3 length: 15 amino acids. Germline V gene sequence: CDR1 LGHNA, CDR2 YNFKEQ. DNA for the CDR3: TGTGCCAGCAGCCAACCGACAGGGAATAATTCACCCCTCCACTTT. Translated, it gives CASSQPTGNNSPLHF.

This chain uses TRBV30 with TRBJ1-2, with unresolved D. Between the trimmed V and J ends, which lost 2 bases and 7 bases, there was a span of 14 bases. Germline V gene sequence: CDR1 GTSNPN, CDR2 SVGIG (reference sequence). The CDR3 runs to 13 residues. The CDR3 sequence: CAWSPRVLGGYTF. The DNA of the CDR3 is TGTGCCTGGAGTCCCCGGGTATTAGGTGGCTACACCTTC.

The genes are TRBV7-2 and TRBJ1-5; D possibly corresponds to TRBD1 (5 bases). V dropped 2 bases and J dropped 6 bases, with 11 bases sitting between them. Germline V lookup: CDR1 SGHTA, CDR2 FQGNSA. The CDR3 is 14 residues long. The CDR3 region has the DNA TGTGCCAGCAGCTTATTGGGCCAGGGTCAGCCCCAGCATTTT. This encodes CASSLLGQGQPQHF.

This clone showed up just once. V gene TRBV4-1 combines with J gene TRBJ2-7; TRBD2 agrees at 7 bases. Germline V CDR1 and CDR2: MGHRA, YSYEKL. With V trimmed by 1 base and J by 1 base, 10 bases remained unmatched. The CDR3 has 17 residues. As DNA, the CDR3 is TGCGCCAGCAGCCAAGGTTATTCAGGGAGGGTATCCTACGAGCAGTACTTC. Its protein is CASSQGYSGRVSYEQYF.

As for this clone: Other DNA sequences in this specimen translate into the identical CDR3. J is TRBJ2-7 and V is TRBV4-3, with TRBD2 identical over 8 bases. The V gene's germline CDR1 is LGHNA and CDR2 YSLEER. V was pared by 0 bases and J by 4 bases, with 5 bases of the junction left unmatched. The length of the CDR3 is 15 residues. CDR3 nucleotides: TGCGCCAGCAGCCAAGAAGGTAGCGGGGTGTACGAGCAGTACTTC. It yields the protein CASSQEGSGVYEQYF.

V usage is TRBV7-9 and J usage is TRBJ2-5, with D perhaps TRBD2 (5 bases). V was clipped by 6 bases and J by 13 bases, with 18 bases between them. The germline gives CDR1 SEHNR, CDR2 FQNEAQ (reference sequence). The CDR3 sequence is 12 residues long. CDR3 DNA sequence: TGTGCCAGCAGAGAGCCCCCGGGGTTCCCGTACTTC. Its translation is CASREPPGFPYF. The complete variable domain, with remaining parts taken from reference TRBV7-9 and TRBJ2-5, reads DTGVSQNPRHKITKRGQNVTFRCDPISEHNRLYWYRQTLGQGPEFLTYFQNEAQLEKSRLLSDRFSAERPKGSFSTLEIQRTEQGDSAMYLCASREPPGFPYFGPGTRLLVL.

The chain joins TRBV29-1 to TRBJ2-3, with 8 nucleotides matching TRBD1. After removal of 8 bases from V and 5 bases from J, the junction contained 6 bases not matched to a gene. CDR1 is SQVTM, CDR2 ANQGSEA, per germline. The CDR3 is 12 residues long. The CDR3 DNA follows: TGCAGCCCAAGACAGGGGTTAGATACGCAGTATTTT. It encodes CSPRQGLDTQYF.

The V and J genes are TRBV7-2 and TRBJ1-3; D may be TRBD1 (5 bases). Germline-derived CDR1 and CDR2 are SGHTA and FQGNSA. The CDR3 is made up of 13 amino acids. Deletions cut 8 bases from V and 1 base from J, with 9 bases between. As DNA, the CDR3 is TGTGCCAGCCGGGGGGAATCTGGAAACACCATATATTTT. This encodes CASRGESGNTIYF.

The CDR3 DNA reads as TGTGCCGTCCCCTCTTGCCGGGTTTCTAGTCAGCCCCAGCATTTT. This encodes CAVPSCRVSSQPQHF. The rearrangement uses TRBV11-3 and TRBJ1-5; D is unclear. V lost 11 bases and J lost 6, with 23 bases in between. The germline gives CDR1 SGHNT, CDR2 YENEEA. The CDR3 is 15 residues long.

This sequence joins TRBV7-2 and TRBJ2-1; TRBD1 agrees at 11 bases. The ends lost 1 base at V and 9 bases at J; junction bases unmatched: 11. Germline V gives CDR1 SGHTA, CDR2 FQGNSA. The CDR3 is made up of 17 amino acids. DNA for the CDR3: TGTGCCAGCAGCTTAGGAGGTGTTACGGACAGGGGGCGTGAGCAGTTCTTC. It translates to CASSLGGVTDRGREQFF.

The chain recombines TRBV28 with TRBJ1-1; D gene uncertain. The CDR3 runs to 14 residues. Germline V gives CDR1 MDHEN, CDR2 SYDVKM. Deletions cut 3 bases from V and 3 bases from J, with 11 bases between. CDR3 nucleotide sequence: TGTGCCAGCAGTTTGAGGATCCCTGACACTGAAGCTTTCTTT. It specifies CASSLRIPDTEAFF.

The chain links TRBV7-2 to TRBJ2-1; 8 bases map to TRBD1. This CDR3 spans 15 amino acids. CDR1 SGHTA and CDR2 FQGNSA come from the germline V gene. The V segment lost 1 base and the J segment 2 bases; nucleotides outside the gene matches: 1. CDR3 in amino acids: CASSLEDRAYNEQFF. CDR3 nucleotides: TGTGCCAGCAGCTTAGAGGACAGGGCCTACAATGAGCAGTTCTTC.

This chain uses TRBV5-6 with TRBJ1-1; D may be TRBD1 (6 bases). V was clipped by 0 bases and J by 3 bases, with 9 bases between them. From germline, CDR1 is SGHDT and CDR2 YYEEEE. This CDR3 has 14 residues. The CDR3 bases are TGTGCCAGCAGCTTGGGGACAGATGACACTGAAGCTTTCTTT. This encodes CASSLGTDDTEAFF. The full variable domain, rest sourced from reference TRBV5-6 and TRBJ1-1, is DAGVTQSPTHLIKTRGQQVTLRCSPKSGHDTVSWYQQALGQGPQFIFQYYEEEERQRGNFPDRFSGHQFPNYSSELNVNALLLGDSALYLCASSLGTDDTEAFFGQGTRLTVV.

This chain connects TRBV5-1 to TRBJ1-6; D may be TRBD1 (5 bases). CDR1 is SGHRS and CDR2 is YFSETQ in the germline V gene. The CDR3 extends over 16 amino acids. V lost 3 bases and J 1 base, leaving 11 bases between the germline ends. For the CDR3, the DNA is TGCGCCAGCAGCTCGGTGACAGCGTCCTATAATTCACCCCTCCACTTT. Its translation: CASSSVTASYNSPLHF.

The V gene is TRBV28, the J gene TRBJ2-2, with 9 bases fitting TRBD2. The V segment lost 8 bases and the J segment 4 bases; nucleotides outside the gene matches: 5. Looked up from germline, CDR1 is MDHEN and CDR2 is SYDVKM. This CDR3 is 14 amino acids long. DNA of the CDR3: TGTGCCAGCGGTATAGCGGGGGCCACCGGGGAGCTGTTTTTT. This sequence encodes CASGIAGATGELFF.

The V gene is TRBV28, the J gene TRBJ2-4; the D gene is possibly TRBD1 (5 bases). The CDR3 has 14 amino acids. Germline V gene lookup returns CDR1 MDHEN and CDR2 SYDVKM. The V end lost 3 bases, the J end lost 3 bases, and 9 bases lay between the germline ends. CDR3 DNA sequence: TGTGCCAGCAGTTTTCAGGGTTTCAAAAACATTCAGTACTTC. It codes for CASSFQGFKNIQYF.

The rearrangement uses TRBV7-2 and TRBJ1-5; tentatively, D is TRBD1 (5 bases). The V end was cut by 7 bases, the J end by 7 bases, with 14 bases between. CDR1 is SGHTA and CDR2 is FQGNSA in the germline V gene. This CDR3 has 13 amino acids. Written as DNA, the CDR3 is TGTGCCAGCACCCTAAGGGGCACGCAGCCCCAGCATTTT. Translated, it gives CASTLRGTQPQHF.

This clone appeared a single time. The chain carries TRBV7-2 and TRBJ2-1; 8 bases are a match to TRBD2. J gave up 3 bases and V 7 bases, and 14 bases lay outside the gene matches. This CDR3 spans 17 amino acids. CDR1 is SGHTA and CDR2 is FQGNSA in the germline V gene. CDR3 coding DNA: TGTGCCAGCACCTCCACAGGTTTAGCGGGATACTACAATGAGCAGTTCTTC. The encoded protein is CASTSTGLAGYYNEQFF.

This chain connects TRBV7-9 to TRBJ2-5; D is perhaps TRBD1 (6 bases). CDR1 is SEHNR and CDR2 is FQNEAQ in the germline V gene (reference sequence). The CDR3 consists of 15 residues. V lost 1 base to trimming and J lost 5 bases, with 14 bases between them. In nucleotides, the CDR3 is TGTGCCAGCAGCTTAGAAACAGGGATGAGGGAGACCCAGTACTTC. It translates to CASSLETGMRETQYF.

CDR3 coding DNA: TGTGCCAGCAGTGAAGCGAACAGGGGATATAGGTCACCCCTCCACTTT. The encoded protein is CASSEANRGYRSPLHF. This chain joins TRBV6-1 and TRBJ1-6; 7 bases fit TRBD1. J lost 10 bases, V lost 0 bases, and 9 bases had no gene match. Germline V CDR1 and CDR2: MNHNS, SASEGT. This CDR3 has 16 residues.

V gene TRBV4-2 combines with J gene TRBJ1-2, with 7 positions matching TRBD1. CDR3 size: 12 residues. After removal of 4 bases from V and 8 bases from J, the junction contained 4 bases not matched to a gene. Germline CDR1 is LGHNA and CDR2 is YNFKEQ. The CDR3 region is CASSLHRGGYTF. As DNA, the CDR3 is TGTGCCAGCAGCCTTCACAGGGGCGGCTACACCTTC.

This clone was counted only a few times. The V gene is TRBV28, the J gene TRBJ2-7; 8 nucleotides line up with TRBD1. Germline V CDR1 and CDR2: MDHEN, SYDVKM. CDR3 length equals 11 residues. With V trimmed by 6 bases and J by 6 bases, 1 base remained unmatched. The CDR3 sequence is CASSRGREQYF. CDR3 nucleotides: TGTGCCAGCAGCAGGGGGCGCGAGCAGTACTTC.

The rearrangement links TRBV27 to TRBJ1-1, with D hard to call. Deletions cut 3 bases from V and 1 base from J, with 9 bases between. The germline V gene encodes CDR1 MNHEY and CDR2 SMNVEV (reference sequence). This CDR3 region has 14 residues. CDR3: CASSFGSPNTEAFF. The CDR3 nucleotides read TGTGCCAGCAGTTTCGGGAGTCCGAACACTGAAGCTTTCTTT.